Below, 25 T cell receptor beta chains from the same sample are listed, as sequenced in a study of cytomegalovirus exposure and HLA in healthy donors. Vbeta (60) and Jbeta (13) primers were used in the PCR. The assay was immunoSEQ multiplex PCR, and TCRdb's table has in-frame clones only and misses some. The sample has roughly 150,000 clones; 82% are singletons. Sequencing used PBMCs. The receptors stem from a male donor in good health and CMV-seronegative.

The rearrangement uses TRBV29-1 and TRBJ2-1, with a tentative D call TRBD2 (5 bases). The CDR3 has 14 residues. Trimming took off 2 bases at V and 8 bases at J, with 16 bases between the two ends. Germline CDR1 and CDR2: SQVTM and ANQGSEA. CDR3 nucleotides: TGCAGCGTTGAAAGTAATATTCTAGCTGATGAGCAGTTCTTC. As protein: CSVESNILADEQFF.

V usage is TRBV6-5 and J usage is TRBJ2-5, with 7 bases lining up with TRBD1. The DNA matches TRBJ2-7 better at its end, which makes the J call doubtful. Germline loops: CDR1 MNHEY, CDR2 SVGAGI. This CDR3 contains 12 residues. The CDR3 nucleotides are TGTGCCAGCCGGGGACAGTCCTACGAGCAGTACTTC. It yields the protein CASRGQSYEQYF.

The chain recombines TRBV7-6 with TRBJ2-7; D unclear. Trimming shortened V by 1 base and J by 4 bases, and 8 bases separated the two germline ends. The CDR3 runs to 13 residues. CDR1 is SGHVS, CDR2 FNYEAQ, per germline. This CDR3 reads CASSLGARYEQYF. In nucleotides, the CDR3 is TGTGCCAGCAGCTTAGGGGCTCGTTACGAGCAGTACTTC.

The V call is TRBV25-1, the J call TRBJ2-2; the D gene is possibly TRBD2 (5 bases). Trimming removed 5 bases from V and 5 bases from J, with 15 bases in between. The CDR3 runs 15 residues. Germline values: CDR1 MGHDK, CDR2 SYGVNS. CDR3 region: CASSSPAPGTGELFF. CDR3 in DNA: TGTGCCAGCAGTTCCCCGGCCCCGGGGACCGGGGAGCTGTTTTTT.

The chain links TRBV5-4 to TRBJ2-5; 10 bases agree with TRBD2. The DNA end favors TRBJ2-7, so the J call may be wrong. The CDR3 runs to 15 residues. Looked up from germline, CDR1 is SGHNT and CDR2 is YYREEE (reference sequence). Here the CDR3 DNA reads TGTGCCAGCAGCTTGCTGGCTAGCGGGAGCTACGAGCAGTACTTC. Translating it yields CASSLLASGSYEQYF.

This sequence joins TRBV25-1 and TRBJ2-1; the match to TRBD1 covers 7 bases. The V and J ends lost 6 bases and 9 bases, in that order; junction bases with no gene match: 5. Germline V gives CDR1 MGHDK, CDR2 SYGVNS. This CDR3 has 12 amino acids. The CDR3 bases are TGTGCCAGCAGAACAGGGGCCGGTGAGCAGTTCTTC. Its protein product is CASRTGAGEQFF.

This chain joins TRBV25-1 and TRBJ1-6; 9 bases map to TRBD1. Per the germline V gene, CDR1 is MGHDK and CDR2 is SYGVNS. V dropped 4 bases and J dropped 10; count of bases not matched to a gene: 2. CDR3 length equals 13 residues. CDR3 in amino acids: CASSADRGSPLHF. The CDR3 DNA reads as TGTGCCAGCAGTGCGGACAGGGGATCACCCCTCCACTTT.

This clone was detected a few times. The rearrangement uses TRBV7-2 and TRBJ2-3, with a tentative D call TRBD1 (6 bases). CDR1 and CDR2 from the germline V gene are SGHTA and FQGNSA. Trimming stripped 2 bases from V and 5 bases from J, with 14 bases between. CDR3 length: 15 amino acids. The CDR3 DNA sequence: TGTGCCAGCAGCTTATTAGGGGGTGGGGGAGATACGCAGTATTTT. Translating it yields CASSLLGGGGDTQYF.

The V gene is TRBV5-6, the J gene TRBJ2-7, with D uncertain. The germline gives CDR1 SGHDT, CDR2 YYEEEE. V was shortened by 0 bases and J by 5 bases, with 6 bases between the two germline ends. The CDR3 consists of 12 residues. The CDR3 region has the DNA TGTGCCAGCAGCTTGGCAGGCAACGAGCAGTACTTC. It yields the protein CASSLAGNEQYF.

The chain carries TRBV4-3 and TRBJ2-3, with a tentative D call TRBD2 (6 bases). The CDR3 covers 17 residues. V lost 0 bases and J 4 bases, leaving 17 bases between the germline ends. Looked up from germline, CDR1 is LGHNA and CDR2 is YSLEER. DNA of the CDR3: TGCGCCAGCAGCCAAGATGGGGGAGGTGGAGCCGCAGATACGCAGTATTTT. Translating it yields CASSQDGGGGAADTQYF.

This rearrangement joins TRBV7-6 to TRBJ2-7; tentative D call: TRBD2 (6 bases). V lost 4 bases to trimming and J lost 5 bases, with 15 bases between them. Germline lookup yields CDR1 SGHVS and CDR2 FNYEAQ. The CDR3 has 14 amino acids. CDR3 nucleotide sequence: TGTGCCAGCAGCTCCTTACATCGGAGGGACGAGCAGTACTTC. This gives the protein CASSSLHRRDEQYF.

The rearrangement links TRBV27 to TRBJ2-2, with TRBD2 matching over 8 bases. V lost 7 bases and J lost 13; bases outside the gene matches: 14. Germline assignment: CDR1 MNHEY and CDR2 SMNVEV (reference sequence). The CDR3 covers 14 residues. CDR3: CASTPGGAGVGLFF. Here the CDR3 DNA reads TGTGCCAGCACCCCTGGAGGAGCGGGAGTGGGGCTGTTTTTT.

The rearrangement uses TRBV28 and TRBJ2-5; D not certain. This CDR3 contains 12 residues. Germline CDR1 and CDR2: MDHEN and SYDVKM. V was pared by 5 bases and J by 5 bases, with 9 bases between. CDR3 sequence: CASSTQRETQYF. CDR3 DNA sequence: TGTGCCAGCAGTACTCAGAGGGAGACCCAGTACTTC.

This clone has a single count. The V and J genes are TRBV28 and TRBJ2-1; 9 nucleotides match TRBD2. With 4 bases clipped from V and 6 bases from J, the junction kept 4 bases outside the gene matches. CDR1 and CDR2 from the germline V gene are MDHEN and SYDVKM. This CDR3 contains 14 residues. For the CDR3, the DNA is TGTGCCAGCAGTTGGCTAGCGGGGTTCAATGAGCAGTTCTTC. Its protein product is CASSWLAGFNEQFF.

This sequence joins TRBV10-3 and TRBJ2-1, with TRBD2 matching 10 bases. Germline V lookup: CDR1 ENHRY, CDR2 SYGVKD. The CDR3 is 14 residues long. After removal of 10 bases from V and 7 bases from J, the junction contained 10 bases not matched to a gene. The CDR3 sequence is CATHTTSGTNEQFF. The CDR3, as DNA: TGTGCCACCCACACAACTAGCGGGACAAATGAGCAGTTCTTC.

The rearrangement uses TRBV4-1 and TRBJ2-7; a possible D gene is TRBD2 (5 bases). The CDR3 has 15 amino acids. Germline V gives CDR1 MGHRA, CDR2 YSYEKL. Trimming pared 0 bases from V and 0 bases from J, leaving 9 bases between. The CDR3: CASSQEERDSYEQYF. The CDR3 DNA is TGCGCCAGCAGCCAAGAAGAGAGGGACTCCTACGAGCAGTACTTC.

This chain joins TRBV19 and TRBJ2-7; 10 positions match TRBD2. The CDR3 length is 17 residues. Germline V CDR1 and CDR2: LNHDA, SQIVND (reference sequence). V dropped 3 bases and J dropped 5; count of bases not matched to a gene: 13. CDR3 coding DNA: TGTGCCAGTAGTATGAGCCCCCGGACTAGCGGACTAAACGAGCAGTACTTC. Translating gives CASSMSPRTSGLNEQYF.

The count of this clone is one. The CDR3 DNA reads as TGTGCCAGCAGTTGGCTAGGTAAAGAGCAGTTCTTC. Protein sequence: CASSWLGKEQFF. The chain links TRBV6-5 to TRBJ2-1; D is uncertain. V was cut by 4 bases and J by 10 bases, with 11 bases left in between. Germline loops: CDR1 MNHEY, CDR2 SVGAGI. The CDR3 has 12 residues.

The CDR3 spells CASSSPENHLAVTGELFF. The DNA for the CDR3 is TGTGCCAGCAGTTCCCCCGAGAATCACCTAGCGGTCACCGGGGAGCTGTTTTTT. The rearrangement links TRBV7-2 to TRBJ2-2; 7 bases are shared with TRBD2. CDR3 length equals 18 residues. Germline CDR1 and CDR2: SGHTA and FQGNSA. V trimming: 6 bases; J trimming: 4 bases; junction bases outside the gene matches: 17.

The table lists this clone with many counts. CDR3 protein: CASSPRGEGFDTQYF. In nucleotides, the CDR3 is TGCGCCAGCAGCCCCCGAGGGGAGGGTTTCGATACGCAGTATTTT. The chain has TRBV4-3 and TRBJ2-3, with TRBD2 identical over 7 bases. V trimming: 4 bases; J trimming: 6 bases; junction bases outside the gene matches: 10. Looked up from germline, CDR1 is LGHNA and CDR2 is YSLEER. The CDR3 covers 15 residues.

The genes are TRBV29-1 and TRBJ2-5, with 13 bases lining up with TRBD2. The CDR3 consists of 17 residues. Germline V gives CDR1 SQVTM, CDR2 ANQGSEA. V trimming: 7 bases; J trimming: 4 bases; junction bases outside the gene matches: 15. The CDR3 sequence: CSAGPGLAGSKGETQYF. CDR3 DNA sequence: TGCAGCGCTGGGCCGGGACTAGCGGGATCAAAGGGAGAGACCCAGTACTTC.

The chain is built from TRBV4-1 and TRBJ2-2; D uncertain. Germline CDR1 is MGHRA and CDR2 is YSYEKL. This CDR3 spans 16 amino acids. The V end lost 1 base, the J end lost 5 bases, and 14 bases lay between the germline ends. The CDR3 nucleotides read TGCGCCAGCAGCCAAGCGGCCCCGGGTGCAACCGGGGAGCTGTTTTTT. Its protein product is CASSQAAPGATGELFF.

The V call is TRBV2, the J call TRBJ2-3; D uncertain. The V end was cut by 7 bases, the J end by 5 bases, with 13 bases between. Germline CDR1 and CDR2: SNHLY and FYNNEI. This CDR3 is 13 amino acids long. The CDR3 DNA reads as TGTGCCAGCACCGCCTACGGTCGAGATACGCAGTATTTT. This gives the protein CASTAYGRDTQYF.

This clone appeared a few times. The chain links TRBV7-6 to TRBJ2-5, with 7 nucleotides matching TRBD1. Germline CDR1 reads SGHVS; CDR2 reads FNYEAQ. The CDR3 is 15 residues long. V shed 1 base and J 3 bases; nucleotides not matched to a gene: 5. The CDR3, as DNA: TGTGCCAGCAGCTTAGAGGGGGCCAGCGAAGAGACCCAGTACTTC. It codes for CASSLEGASEETQYF.

The chain combines TRBV9 with TRBJ1-2, with a tentative D call TRBD1 (5 bases). The germline V gene has CDR1 SGDLS and CDR2 YYNGEE. The CDR3 runs to 18 residues. Trimming removed 0 bases from V and 4 bases from J, with 22 bases in between. The chain's CDR3 is CASSVGEGKGPALYGYTF. The CDR3 coding sequence is TGTGCCAGCAGCGTAGGGGAGGGGAAGGGGCCGGCCCTCTATGGCTACACCTTC.